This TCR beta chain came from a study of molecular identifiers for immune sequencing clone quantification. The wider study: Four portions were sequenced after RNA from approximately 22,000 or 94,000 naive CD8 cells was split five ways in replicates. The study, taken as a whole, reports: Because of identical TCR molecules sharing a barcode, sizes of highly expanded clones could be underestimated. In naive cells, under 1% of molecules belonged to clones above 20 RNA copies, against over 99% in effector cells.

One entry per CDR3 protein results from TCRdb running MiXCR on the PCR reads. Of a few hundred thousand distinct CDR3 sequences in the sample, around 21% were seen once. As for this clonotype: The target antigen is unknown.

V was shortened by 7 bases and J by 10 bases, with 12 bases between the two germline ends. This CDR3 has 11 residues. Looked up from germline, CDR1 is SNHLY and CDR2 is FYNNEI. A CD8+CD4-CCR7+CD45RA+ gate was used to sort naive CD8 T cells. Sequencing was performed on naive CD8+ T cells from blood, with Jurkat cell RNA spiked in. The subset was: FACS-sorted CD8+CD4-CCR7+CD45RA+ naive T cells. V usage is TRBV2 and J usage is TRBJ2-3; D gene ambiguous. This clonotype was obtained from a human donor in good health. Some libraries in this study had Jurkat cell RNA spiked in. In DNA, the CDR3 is TGTGCCAGCAATTGTGGGCTTGCGCAGTATTTT. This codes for CASNCGLAQYF.